This TCR beta chain was retrieved from a study of blood T cell repertoires in COVID-19. On the study more broadly: Italy, Spain and the United States were the sources of the convalescent and acute COVID-19 samples.

Measured with immunoSEQ multiplex PCR; TCRdb has only the in-frame clones, and not every one. This sample carries around 160,000 clones, roughly 84% of them seen once, and the ten largest clones take 5% to 7%. The CDR3 is 16 residues long. Germline CDR1 and CDR2: MDHEN and SYDVKM. After removal of 5 bases from V and 5 bases from J, the junction contained 10 bases not matched to a gene. The source is a woman between 50 and 59 years old who had been exposed to COVID-19. This rearrangement joins TRBV28 to TRBJ2-7; 12 bases align to TRBD1. Input material: PBMCs or T cells enriched from blood (not recorded which). The CDR3 nucleotides are TGTGCCAGCAGTCATCTACCGGGACAGGGGGCCCACGAGCAGTACTTC. Protein sequence: CASSHLPGQGAHEQYF.